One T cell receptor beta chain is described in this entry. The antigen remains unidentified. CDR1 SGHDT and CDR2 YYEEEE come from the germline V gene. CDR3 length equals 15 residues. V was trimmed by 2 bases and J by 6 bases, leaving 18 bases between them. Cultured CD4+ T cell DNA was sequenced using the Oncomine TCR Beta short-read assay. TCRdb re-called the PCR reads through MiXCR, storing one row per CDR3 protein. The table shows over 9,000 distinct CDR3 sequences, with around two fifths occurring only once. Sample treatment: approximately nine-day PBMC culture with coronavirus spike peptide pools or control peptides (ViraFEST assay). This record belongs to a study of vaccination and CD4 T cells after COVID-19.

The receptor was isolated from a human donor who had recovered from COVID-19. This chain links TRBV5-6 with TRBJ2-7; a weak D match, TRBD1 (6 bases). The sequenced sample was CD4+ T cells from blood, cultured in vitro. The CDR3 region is CASSFGRGRRSEQYF. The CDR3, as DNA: TGTGCCAGCAGCTTCGGCAGGGGAAGGCGCTCCGAGCAGTACTTC.